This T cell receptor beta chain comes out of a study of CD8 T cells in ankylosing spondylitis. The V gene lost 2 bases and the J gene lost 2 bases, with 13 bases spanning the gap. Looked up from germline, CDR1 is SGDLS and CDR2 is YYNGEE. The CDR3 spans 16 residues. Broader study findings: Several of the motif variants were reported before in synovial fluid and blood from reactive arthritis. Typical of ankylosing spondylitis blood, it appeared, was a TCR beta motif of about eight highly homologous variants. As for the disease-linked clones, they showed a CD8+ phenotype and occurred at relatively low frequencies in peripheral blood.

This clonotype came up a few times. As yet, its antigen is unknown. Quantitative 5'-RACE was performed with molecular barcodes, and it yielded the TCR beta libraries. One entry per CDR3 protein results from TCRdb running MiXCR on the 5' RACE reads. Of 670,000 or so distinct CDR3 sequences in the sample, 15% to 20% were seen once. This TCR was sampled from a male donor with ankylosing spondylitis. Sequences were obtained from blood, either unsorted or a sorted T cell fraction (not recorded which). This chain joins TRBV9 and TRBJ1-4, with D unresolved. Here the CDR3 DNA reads TGTGCCAGCAGCGTTGGGCAGCGGATGACTAATGAAAAACTGTTTTTT. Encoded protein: CASSVGQRMTNEKLFF.